These 18 T cell receptor beta chains were sequenced from one sample in a study of Ad26.COV2.S vaccination and SARS-CoV-2 variants. Sequenced by immunoSEQ multiplex PCR; TCRdb stores in-frame clones only, minus some. The sample lists about 350,000 clones; under 95% were seen once. This sample comprised peripheral blood, obtained after recovery from COVID-19. These receptors were obtained from a human donor who had recovered from COVID-19.

This rearrangement joins TRBV6-5 to TRBJ1-1; unclear D gene. Germline V lookup: CDR1 MNHEY, CDR2 SVGAGI. CDR3 length equals 13 residues. The ends were cut back, 6 bases at V and 1 base at J, with 9 bases in the middle. DNA of the CDR3: TGTGCCAGCAGCTTTGGGGAGAACACTGAAGCTTTCTTT. It encodes CASSFGENTEAFF.

The rearrangement joins TRBV6-5 to TRBJ1-2, with 9 bases identical to TRBD1. The trim removed 0 bases at V and 7 bases at J, leaving 6 bases unmatched. Germline V CDR1 and CDR2: MNHEY, SVGAGI. CDR3 length: 15 amino acids. CDR3 in DNA: TGTGCCAGCAGTTACTCGCAGGACAGGGGCGCTGGCTACACCTTC. Protein sequence: CASSYSQDRGAGYTF.

V gene TRBV3-1 (or the pseudogene TRBV3-2) combines with J gene TRBJ2-5; D is perhaps TRBD1 or TRBD2 (5 bases each). V shed 0 bases and J shed 0 bases, with 8 bases lying between them. Germline values: CDR1 LGHDT, CDR2 YNNKEL (reference sequence). The CDR3 contains 15 residues. The CDR3 loop is CASSQEWGYQETQYF. CDR3 nucleotide sequence: TGTGCCAGCAGCCAAGAATGGGGGTACCAAGAGACCCAGTACTTC.

The CDR3 protein is CSVLTGTNNEKLFF. The CDR3 DNA sequence: TGCAGCGTTTTAACCGGGACCAATAATGAAAAACTGTTTTTT. J is TRBJ1-4 and V is TRBV29-1; D is perhaps TRBD1 (5 bases). The length of the CDR3 is 14 residues. Germline-derived CDR1 and CDR2 are SQVTM and ANQGSEA. V was clipped by 5 bases and J by 4 bases, with 14 bases between them.

The chain recombines TRBV12-3 or TRBV12-4 with TRBJ2-5, with 7 nucleotides matching TRBD2. This CDR3 is 13 amino acids long. J was trimmed by 1 base and V by 7 bases; bases with no gene match: 3. The CDR3 DNA reads as TGTGCCAGCACCGGGGGGTCCCAAGAGACCCAGTACTTC. Protein: CASTGGSQETQYF.

The V gene is TRBV4-1, the J gene TRBJ1-2; D not certain. This CDR3 has 13 amino acids. With 5 bases removed from V and 3 bases from J, the gap between germline ends came to 10 bases. Germline-derived CDR1 and CDR2 are MGHRA and YSYEKL. The CDR3 loop is CASSFRTDYGYTF. The CDR3 DNA sequence: TGCGCCAGCAGCTTCCGGACGGACTATGGCTACACCTTC.

This chain uses TRBV6-5 with TRBJ1-6; a weak D match, TRBD1 (6 bases). Trimming stripped 5 bases from V and 8 bases from J, with 16 bases between. CDR1 is MNHEY and CDR2 is SVGAGI in the germline V gene. The CDR3 runs to 15 residues. CDR3 residues: CASSRTLPGDSPLHF. The CDR3 DNA reads TGTGCCAGCAGTCGTACCCTCCCAGGGGATTCACCCCTCCACTTT.

The V gene is TRBV29-1, the J gene TRBJ1-2, with a weak D call TRBD1 (6 bases). The CDR3 is made up of 17 amino acids. V was pared by 5 bases and J by 0 bases, with 22 bases between. The V gene's germline CDR1 is SQVTM and CDR2 ANQGSEA. The CDR3, as DNA: TGCAGCGTTTCCAACCGGGACACCTTAAACACTAACTATGGCTACACCTTC. Protein sequence: CSVSNRDTLNTNYGYTF.

V usage is TRBV7-2 and J usage is TRBJ2-7; 8 positions match TRBD2. Germline V gene sequence: CDR1 SGHTA, CDR2 FQGNSA. The CDR3 consists of 16 residues. V dropped 2 bases and J dropped 2; count of bases not matched to a gene: 8. CDR3 sequence (DNA): TGTGCCAGCAGCTTAAGAGGCGGGGGGAGTCCCTACGAGCAGTACTTC. It specifies CASSLRGGGSPYEQYF.

The genes are TRBV11-2 and TRBJ1-2, with 8 bases that match TRBD1. With 5 bases clipped from V and 4 bases from J, the junction kept 3 bases outside the gene matches. The CDR3 consists of 13 residues. Germline V gives CDR1 SGHAT, CDR2 FQNNGV. The DNA of the CDR3 is TGTGCCAGCAGCCCAGGGGGCAGCTATGGCTACACCTTC. As protein: CASSPGGSYGYTF.

This chain uses TRBV10-2 with TRBJ2-3, with 9 bases aligning to TRBD2. Trimming took 4 bases from V and 1 from J; bases not matched to a gene: 6. Germline V gives CDR1 WSHSY, CDR2 SAAADI. This CDR3 has 16 residues. The CDR3 DNA sequence: TGCGCCAGCAGTGGAATCGAGCGGGGGGGCACAGATACGCAGTATTTT. Translating gives CASSGIERGGTDTQYF.

This chain links TRBV5-1 with TRBJ2-1, with D uncertain. The CDR3 is 15 amino acids. Trimming removed 4 bases at V and 0 bases at J, with 11 bases between. CDR1 and CDR2 from the germline V gene are SGHRS and YFSETQ. CDR3 bases: TGCGCCAGCAGCCTAAGAATATTCTCCTACAATGAGCAGTTCTTC. It encodes CASSLRIFSYNEQFF.

The rearrangement uses TRBV9 and TRBJ2-5, with no clear D. Germline values: CDR1 SGDLS, CDR2 YYNGEE. This CDR3 region has 14 residues. V lost 0 bases, J lost 3 bases, and 9 bases lay in between. CDR3 amino acids: CASSVGLGKETQYF. The DNA for the CDR3 is TGTGCCAGCAGCGTAGGTTTGGGGAAAGAGACCCAGTACTTC.

CDR3 nucleotides: TGTGCCAGCAGTGTTAAGCAGAACACTGAAGCTTTCTTT. It encodes CASSVKQNTEAFF. J is TRBJ1-1 and V is TRBV6-4; no clear D. Trimming left V 4 bases short and J 1 base short, with 7 bases between. Germline lookup yields CDR1 MRHNA and CDR2 SNTAGT. The CDR3 consists of 13 residues.

J is TRBJ2-3 and V is TRBV11-1; 11 nucleotides agree with TRBD2. Germline-derived CDR1 and CDR2 are SGHAT and FQDESV (reference sequence). This CDR3 has 16 residues. J gave up 5 bases and V 1 base, and 5 bases lay outside the gene matches. CDR3 sequence (DNA): TGTGCCAGCAGCTTAGGGTGGCTAGCGGGGGGAGATACGCAGTATTTT. Translated, it gives CASSLGWLAGGDTQYF.

The chain is built from TRBV6-2 or TRBV6-3 and TRBJ2-7; D not resolved. V was cut by 1 base and J by 6 bases, with 4 bases left in between. The length of the CDR3 is 11 residues. The germline CDR1 and CDR2 sequences are MNHEY and SVGEGT. The CDR3 DNA sequence: TGTGCCAGCAGTTACTACGGCGAGCAGTACTTC. Translating gives CASSYYGEQYF.

The rearrangement links TRBV2 to TRBJ1-4; D is uncertain. Germline CDR1 and CDR2: SNHLY and FYNNEI. V was trimmed by 1 base and J by 0 bases, leaving 6 bases between them. The CDR3 is 15 residues long. CDR3 region: CASSEDTATNEKLFF. The CDR3 DNA reads as TGTGCCAGCAGTGAAGACACCGCAACTAATGAAAAACTGTTTTTT.

This chain links TRBV19 with TRBJ2-1; D ambiguous. Germline V lookup: CDR1 LNHDA, CDR2 SQIVND (reference sequence). CDR3 length equals 14 residues. Trimming took 3 bases from V and 0 from J, leaving 6 bases between them. CDR3: CASSITFSYNEQFF. As DNA, the CDR3 is TGTGCCAGTAGTATCACTTTCTCCTACAATGAGCAGTTCTTC.